This TCR beta chain derives from a study of blood T cell repertoires in COVID-19. On the study more broadly: T cells, B-cell-depleted T cells, or PBMCs supplied cDNA or gDNA.

Trimming removed 3 bases from V and 4 bases from J, with 12 bases in between. The CDR3 is 15 amino acids. Germline-derived CDR1 and CDR2 are MNHNS and SASEGT. Under the authors' procedure: Estimated nucleated cell counts came from reference gene primer amplification. The data were produced by immunoSEQ multiplex PCR, yet TCRdb's version contains in-frame clones alone and is incomplete. That table gives V, J and clone size, and the DNA gave D and trimming. Of over 200,000 clones listed, less than 90% were seen once; the top ten hold roughly 3.2%. The sample holds a few counts of this clone. The gene calls are TRBV6-1 and TRBJ1-4; a possible D gene is TRBD1 (5 bases). This sequence originates from a woman aged 45-60 years in a cohort exposed to, infected with or recovered from COVID-19 (not recorded which). Sequencing was carried out using PBMCs or T cells enriched from blood (not recorded which). Here the CDR3 DNA reads TGTGCCAGCAGTGACCCGGGACTGAATAATGAAAAACTGTTTTTT. Amino acids: CASSDPGLNNEKLFF.